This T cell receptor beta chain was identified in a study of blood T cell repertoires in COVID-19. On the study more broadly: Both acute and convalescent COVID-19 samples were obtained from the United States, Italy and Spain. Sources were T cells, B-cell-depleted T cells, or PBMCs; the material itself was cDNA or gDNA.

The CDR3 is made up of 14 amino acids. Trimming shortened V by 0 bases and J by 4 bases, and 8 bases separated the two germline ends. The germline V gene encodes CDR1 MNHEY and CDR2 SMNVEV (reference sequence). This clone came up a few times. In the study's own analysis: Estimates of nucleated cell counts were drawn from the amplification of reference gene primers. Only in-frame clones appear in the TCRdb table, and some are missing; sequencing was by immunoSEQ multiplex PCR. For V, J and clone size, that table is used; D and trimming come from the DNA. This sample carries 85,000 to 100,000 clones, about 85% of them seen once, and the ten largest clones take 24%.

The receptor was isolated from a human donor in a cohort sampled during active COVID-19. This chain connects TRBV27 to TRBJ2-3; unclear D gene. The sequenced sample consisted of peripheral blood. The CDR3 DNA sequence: TGTGCCAGCAGTTTATCGGTGGCCGCAGATACGCAGTATTTT. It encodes CASSLSVAADTQYF.